This entry features one TCR beta chain sequence. Its target is not known. The entry originates in a study of Graves' ophthalmopathy and Graves' hyperthyroidism. Points from the study as a whole: Discrimination between ophthalmopathy and stable hyperthyroidism by a 13-signature model showed about 85% sensitivity and about 80% specificity.

The study enrolled ophthalmopathy donors with moderate-to-severe activity, CAS ≥3, NOSPECS ≥4 and duration under 3 months. Using RNA transcripts, the TCR beta CDR3 regions were amplified. The first-round RT-PCR employed HTBI primers together with the Qiagen OneStep RT-PCR kit. A multiplex PCR was then performed as the second round. TCRdb reanalysed the multiplex PCR reads using MiXCR and keeps one entry per CDR3 protein. The data show 170,000 or so distinct CDR3 sequences, 39% seen once. Trimming removed 7 bases at V and 0 bases at J, with 9 bases between. CDR1 is MDHEN, CDR2 SYDVKM, per germline. The CDR3 consists of 13 residues.

The genes are TRBV28 and TRBJ1-1; D remains unclear. The clonotype was recovered from a man under 40 with Graves' ophthalmopathy. Sequencing was done on a sample of peripheral blood. The CDR3 bases are TGTGCCAGCATGAAGGTCCTGAACACTGAAGCTTTCTTT. It specifies CASMKVLNTEAFF.